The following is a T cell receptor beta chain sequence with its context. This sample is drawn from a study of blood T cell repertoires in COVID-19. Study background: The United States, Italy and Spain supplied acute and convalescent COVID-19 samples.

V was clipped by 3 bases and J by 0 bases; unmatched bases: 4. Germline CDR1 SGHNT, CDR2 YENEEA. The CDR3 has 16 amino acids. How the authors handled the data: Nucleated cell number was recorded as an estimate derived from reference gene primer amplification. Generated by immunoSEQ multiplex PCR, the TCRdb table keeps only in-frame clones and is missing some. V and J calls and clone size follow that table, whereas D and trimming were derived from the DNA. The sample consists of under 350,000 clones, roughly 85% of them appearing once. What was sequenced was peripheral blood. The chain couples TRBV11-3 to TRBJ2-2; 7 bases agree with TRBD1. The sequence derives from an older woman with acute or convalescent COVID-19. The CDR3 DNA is TGTGCCAGCAGCTTTCTAGGGGGCGCGAACACCGGGGAGCTGTTTTTT. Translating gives CASSFLGGANTGELFF. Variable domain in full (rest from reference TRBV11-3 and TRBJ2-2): EAGVVQSPRYKIIEKKQPVAFWCNPISGHNTLYWYLQNLGQGPELLIRYENEEAVDDSQLPKDRFSAERLKGVDSTLKIQPAELGDSAVYLCASSFLGGANTGELFFGEGSRLTVL.